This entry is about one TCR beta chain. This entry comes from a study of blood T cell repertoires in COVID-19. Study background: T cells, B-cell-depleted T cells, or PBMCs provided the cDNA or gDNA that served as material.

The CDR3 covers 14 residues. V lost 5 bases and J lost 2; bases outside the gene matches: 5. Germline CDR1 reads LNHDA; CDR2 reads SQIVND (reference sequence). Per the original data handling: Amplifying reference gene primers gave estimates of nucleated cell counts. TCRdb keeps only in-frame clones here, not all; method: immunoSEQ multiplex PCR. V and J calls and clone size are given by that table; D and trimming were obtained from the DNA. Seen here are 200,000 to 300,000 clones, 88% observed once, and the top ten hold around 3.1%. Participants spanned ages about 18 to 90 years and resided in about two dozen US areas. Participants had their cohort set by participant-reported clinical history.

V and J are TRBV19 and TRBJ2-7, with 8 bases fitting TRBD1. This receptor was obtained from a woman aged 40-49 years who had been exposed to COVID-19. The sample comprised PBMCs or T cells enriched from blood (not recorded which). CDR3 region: CASSLRTGPYEQYF. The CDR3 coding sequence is TGTGCCAGTAGTCTAAGGACAGGGCCCTACGAGCAGTACTTC.